This note documents a single TCR beta chain sequence. What it binds is not known. Some clones are missing from TCRdb's copy, which holds only in-frame ones; the method was immunoSEQ multiplex PCR. The data show 80,000 or so clones, with roughly 94% seen just once and 0.55% to 0.75% held by the top ten. This sample was included in a study of cytomegalovirus exposure and HLA in healthy donors. The CDR3 loop spans 14 amino acids. V was shortened by 1 base and J by 2 bases, with 5 bases between the two germline ends. CDR1 and CDR2 (germline): MDHEN, SYDVKM. Study-level points and caveats: Cytomegalovirus association was listed for around 180 TCR beta chains. Accounts indicate the classifier identified cytomegalovirus status with strong specificity and sensitivity. Confirmation in vitro established that a few CMV-associated chains were specific for CMV antigens.

The donors were in the approximately 110-subject validation cohort; that cohort was separate from the roughly 700-subject first cohort. This chain connects TRBV28 to TRBJ1-4; D gene uncertain. What was sequenced was PBMCs. The receptor was isolated from a young woman in good health and CMV-seronegative. CDR3 region: CASSLSGTNEKLFF. In nucleotides, the CDR3 is TGTGCCAGCAGTTTATCAGGCACTAATGAAAAACTGTTTTTT.